Sequencing of this T cell receptor beta chain was carried out in a study of blood T cell repertoires in COVID-19. Study summary: The analysed material was cDNA or gDNA that came from T cells, B-cell-depleted T cells, or PBMCs.

Repertoires were generated with immunoSEQ multiplex PCR, while TCRdb's copy carries only in-frame clones and drops some. The sample contains about 200,000 clones, over 70% of which appear only once. Per germline, CDR1 LGHDT and CDR2 YNNKEL (reference sequence). The CDR3 covers 14 residues. Trimming left V 2 bases short and J 1 base short, with 9 bases between. The J gene is TRBJ2-7, the V gene TRBV3-1 (or the pseudogene TRBV3-2); D unclear. This receptor was obtained from an older woman with acute or convalescent COVID-19. The sequenced sample consisted of peripheral blood. CDR3 bases: TGTGCCAGCAGCCAAAGACACCTTTCCTACGAGCAGTACTTC. It specifies CASSQRHLSYEQYF.